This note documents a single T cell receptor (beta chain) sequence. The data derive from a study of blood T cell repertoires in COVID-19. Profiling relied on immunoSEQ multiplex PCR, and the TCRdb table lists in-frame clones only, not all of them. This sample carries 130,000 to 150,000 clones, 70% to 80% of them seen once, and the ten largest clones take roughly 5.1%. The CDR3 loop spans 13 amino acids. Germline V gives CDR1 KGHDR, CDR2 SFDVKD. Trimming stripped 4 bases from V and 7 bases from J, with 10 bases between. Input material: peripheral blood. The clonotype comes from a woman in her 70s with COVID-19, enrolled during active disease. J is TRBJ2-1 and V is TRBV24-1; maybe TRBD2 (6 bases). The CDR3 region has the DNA TGTGCCACCAGTGAGGAGGGGCGGAATGAGCAGTTCTTC. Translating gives CATSEEGRNEQFF.